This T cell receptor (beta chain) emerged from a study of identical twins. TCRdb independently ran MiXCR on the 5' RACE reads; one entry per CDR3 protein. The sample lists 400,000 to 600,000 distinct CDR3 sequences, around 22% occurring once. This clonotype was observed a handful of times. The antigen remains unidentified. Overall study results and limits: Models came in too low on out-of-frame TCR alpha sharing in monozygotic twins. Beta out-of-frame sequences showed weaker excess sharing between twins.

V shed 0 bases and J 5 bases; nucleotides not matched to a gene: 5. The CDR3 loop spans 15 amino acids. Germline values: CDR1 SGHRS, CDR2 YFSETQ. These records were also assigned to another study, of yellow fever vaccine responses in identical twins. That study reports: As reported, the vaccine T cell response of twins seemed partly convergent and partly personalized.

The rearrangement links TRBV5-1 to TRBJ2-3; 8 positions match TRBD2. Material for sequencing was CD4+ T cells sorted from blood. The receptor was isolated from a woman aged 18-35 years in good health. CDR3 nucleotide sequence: TGCGCCAGCAGCTTGGGGAGCGGGAGAGGAGATACGCAGTATTTT. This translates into CASSLGSGRGDTQYF.